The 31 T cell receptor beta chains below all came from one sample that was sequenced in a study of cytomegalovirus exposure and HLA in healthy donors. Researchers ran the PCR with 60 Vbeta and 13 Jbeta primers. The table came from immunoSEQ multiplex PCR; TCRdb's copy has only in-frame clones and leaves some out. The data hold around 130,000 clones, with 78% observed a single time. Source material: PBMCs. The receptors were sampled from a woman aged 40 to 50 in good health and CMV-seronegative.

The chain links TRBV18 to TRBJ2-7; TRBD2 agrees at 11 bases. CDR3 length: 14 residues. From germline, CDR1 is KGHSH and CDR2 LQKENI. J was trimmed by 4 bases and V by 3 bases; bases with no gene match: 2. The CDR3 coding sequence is TGTGCCAGCTCACCGACTAGCGGGGATTACGAGCAGTACTTC. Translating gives CASSPTSGDYEQYF.

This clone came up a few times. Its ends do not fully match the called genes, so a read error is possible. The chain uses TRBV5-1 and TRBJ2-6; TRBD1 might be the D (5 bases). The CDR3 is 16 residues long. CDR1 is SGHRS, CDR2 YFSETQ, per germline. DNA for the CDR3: TGCGCCAGCAGCTTTCCGCTTTCTTCTGGGGCCAACGGCCTGACTTTC. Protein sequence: CASSFPLSSGANGLTF.

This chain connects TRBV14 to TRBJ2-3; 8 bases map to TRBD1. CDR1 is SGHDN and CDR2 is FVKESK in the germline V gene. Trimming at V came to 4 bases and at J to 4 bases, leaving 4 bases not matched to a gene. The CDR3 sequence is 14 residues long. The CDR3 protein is CASSPTTGADTQYF. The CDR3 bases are TGTGCCAGCAGCCCTACGACAGGGGCAGATACGCAGTATTTT.

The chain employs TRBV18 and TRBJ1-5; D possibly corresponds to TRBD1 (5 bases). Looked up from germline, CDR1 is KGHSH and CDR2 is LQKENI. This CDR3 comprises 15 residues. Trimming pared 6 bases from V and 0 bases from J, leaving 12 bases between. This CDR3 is CASSPPGNSNQPQHF. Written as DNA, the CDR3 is TGTGCCAGCTCCCCCCCAGGGAATAGCAATCAGCCCCAGCATTTT.

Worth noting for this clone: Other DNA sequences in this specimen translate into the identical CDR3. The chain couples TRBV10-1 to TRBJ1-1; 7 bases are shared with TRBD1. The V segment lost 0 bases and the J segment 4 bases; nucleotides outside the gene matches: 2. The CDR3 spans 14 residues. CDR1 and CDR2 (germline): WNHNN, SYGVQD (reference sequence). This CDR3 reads CASSESRGATEAFF. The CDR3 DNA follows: TGCGCCAGCAGTGAGTCCAGGGGGGCCACTGAAGCTTTCTTT.

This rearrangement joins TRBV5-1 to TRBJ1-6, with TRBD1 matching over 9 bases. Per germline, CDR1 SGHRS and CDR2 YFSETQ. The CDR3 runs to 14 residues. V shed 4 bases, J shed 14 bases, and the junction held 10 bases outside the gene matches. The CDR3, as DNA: TGCGCCAGCAGCCCCGGGACAGGGTCCGGCACCCTCCACTTT. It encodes CASSPGTGSGTLHF.

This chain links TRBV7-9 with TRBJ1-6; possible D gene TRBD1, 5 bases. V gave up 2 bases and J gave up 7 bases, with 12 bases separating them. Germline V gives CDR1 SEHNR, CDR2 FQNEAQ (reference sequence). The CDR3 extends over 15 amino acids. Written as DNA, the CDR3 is TGTGCCAGCAGCTTAAGCCCAGGGCCAAATTCACCCCTCCACTTT. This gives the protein CASSLSPGPNSPLHF.

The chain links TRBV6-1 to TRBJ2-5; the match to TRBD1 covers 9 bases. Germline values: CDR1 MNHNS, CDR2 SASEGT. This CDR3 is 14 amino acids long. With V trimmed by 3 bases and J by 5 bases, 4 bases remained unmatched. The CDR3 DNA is TGTGCCAGCAGTGAGTGGACAGGGGAGGAGACCCAGTACTTC. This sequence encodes CASSEWTGEETQYF.

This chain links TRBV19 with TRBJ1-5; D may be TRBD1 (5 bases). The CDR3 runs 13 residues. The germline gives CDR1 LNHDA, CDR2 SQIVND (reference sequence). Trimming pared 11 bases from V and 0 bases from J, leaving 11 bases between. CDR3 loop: CAVGADSNQPQHF. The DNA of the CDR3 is TGTGCCGTTGGGGCGGATAGCAATCAGCCCCAGCATTTT.

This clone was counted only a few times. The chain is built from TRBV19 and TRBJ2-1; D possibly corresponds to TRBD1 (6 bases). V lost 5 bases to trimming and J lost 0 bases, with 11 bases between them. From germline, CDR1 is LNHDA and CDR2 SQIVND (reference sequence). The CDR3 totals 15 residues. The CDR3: CASSPDRSSYNEQFF. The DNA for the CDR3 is TGTGCCAGTAGTCCCGACAGGAGCTCCTACAATGAGCAGTTCTTC.

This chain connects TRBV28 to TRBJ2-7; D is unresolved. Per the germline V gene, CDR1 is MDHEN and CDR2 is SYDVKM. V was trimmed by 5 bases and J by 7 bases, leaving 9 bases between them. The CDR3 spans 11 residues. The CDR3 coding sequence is TGTGCCAGCAGTCCCCTCCGGGAGCAGTACTTC. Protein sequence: CASSPLREQYF.

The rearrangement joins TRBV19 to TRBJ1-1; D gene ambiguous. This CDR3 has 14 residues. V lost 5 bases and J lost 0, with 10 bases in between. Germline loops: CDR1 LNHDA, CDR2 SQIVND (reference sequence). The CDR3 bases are TGTGCCAGTAGTGAGGGCATAATGAACACTGAAGCTTTCTTT. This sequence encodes CASSEGIMNTEAFF.

The DNA of the CDR3 is TGTGCCAGCAGTTCCCCGTCGGGAGCTCGAGAGACCCAGTACTTC. It yields the protein CASSSPSGARETQYF. The chain links TRBV28 to TRBJ2-5, with a tentative D call TRBD2 (6 bases). V was shortened by 4 bases and J by 4 bases, with 16 bases between the two germline ends. The length of the CDR3 is 15 residues. Germline lookup yields CDR1 MDHEN and CDR2 SYDVKM.

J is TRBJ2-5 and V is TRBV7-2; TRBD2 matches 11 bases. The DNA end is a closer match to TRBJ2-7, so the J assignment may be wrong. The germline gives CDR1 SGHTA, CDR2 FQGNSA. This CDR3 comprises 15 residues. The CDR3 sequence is CASSYSGGAVGEQYF. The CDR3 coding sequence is TGTGCCAGCAGCTATAGCGGGGGGGCTGTCGGCGAGCAGTACTTC.

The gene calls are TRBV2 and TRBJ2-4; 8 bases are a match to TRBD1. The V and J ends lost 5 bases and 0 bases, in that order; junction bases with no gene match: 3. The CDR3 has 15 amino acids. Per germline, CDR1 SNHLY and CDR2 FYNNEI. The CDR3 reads CASSPGGIAKNIQYF. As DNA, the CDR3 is TGTGCCAGCAGTCCAGGGGGCATAGCCAAAAACATTCAGTACTTC.

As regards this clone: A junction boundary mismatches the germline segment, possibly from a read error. Here the CDR3 DNA reads TGTGCCAGCAGATTAGCGACAGGGGTCCCATCTGGGGCCAACGGCCTGACTTTC. Protein: CASRLATGVPSGANGLTF. The chain carries TRBV27 and TRBJ2-6, with 8 bases lining up with TRBD1. CDR3 length: 18 amino acids. CDR1 MNHEY and CDR2 SMNVEV come from the germline V gene (reference sequence).

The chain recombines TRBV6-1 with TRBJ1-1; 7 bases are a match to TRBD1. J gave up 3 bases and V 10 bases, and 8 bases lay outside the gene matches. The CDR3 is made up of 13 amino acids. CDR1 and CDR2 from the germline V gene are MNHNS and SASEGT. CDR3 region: CAISYQGDTEAFF. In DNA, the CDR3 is TGTGCCATCTCTTACCAGGGGGACACTGAAGCTTTCTTT.

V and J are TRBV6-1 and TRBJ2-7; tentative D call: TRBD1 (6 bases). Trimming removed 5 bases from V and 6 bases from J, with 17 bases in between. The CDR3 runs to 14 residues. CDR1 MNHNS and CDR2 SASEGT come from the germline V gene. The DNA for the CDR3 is TGTGCCAGCAGTCTCCGGGACATAGCCTTCGAGCAGTACTTC. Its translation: CASSLRDIAFEQYF.

The CDR3 DNA follows: TGTGCCAGCAGCCCAAGACCGGGACTAGCCAGAGAGCAGTTCTTC. Protein sequence: CASSPRPGLAREQFF. The genes are TRBV7-2 and TRBJ2-1; 9 nucleotides match TRBD2. Looked up from germline, CDR1 is SGHTA and CDR2 is FQGNSA. V was clipped by 5 bases and J by 10 bases; unmatched bases: 12. CDR3 length equals 15 residues. Looking up the rest from reference TRBV7-2 and TRBJ2-1 gives the full variable domain: GAGVSQSPSNKVTEKGKDVELRCDPISGHTALYWYRQSLGQGLEFLIYFQGNSAPDKSGLPSDRFSAERTGGSVSTLTIQRTQQEDSAVYLCASSPRPGLAREQFFGPGTRLTVL.

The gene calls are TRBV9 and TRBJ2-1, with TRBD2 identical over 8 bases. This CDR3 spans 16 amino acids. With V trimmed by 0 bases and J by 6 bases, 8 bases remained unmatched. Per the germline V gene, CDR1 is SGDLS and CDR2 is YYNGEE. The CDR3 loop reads CASSVGTGGAANEQFF. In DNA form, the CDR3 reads TGTGCCAGCAGCGTAGGTACGGGAGGGGCTGCCAATGAGCAGTTCTTC.

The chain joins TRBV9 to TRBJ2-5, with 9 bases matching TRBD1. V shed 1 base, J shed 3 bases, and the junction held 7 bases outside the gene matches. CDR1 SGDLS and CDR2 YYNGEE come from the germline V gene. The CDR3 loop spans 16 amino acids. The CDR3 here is CASSVSTGGAEETQYF. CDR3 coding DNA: TGTGCCAGCAGCGTATCCACAGGGGGCGCGGAAGAGACCCAGTACTTC. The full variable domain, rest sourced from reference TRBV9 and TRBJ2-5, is DSGVTQTPKHLITATGQRVTLRCSPRSGDLSVYWYQQSLDQGLQFLIQYYNGEERAKGNILERFSAQQFPDLHSELNLSSLELGDSALYFCASSVSTGGAEETQYFGPGTRLLVL.

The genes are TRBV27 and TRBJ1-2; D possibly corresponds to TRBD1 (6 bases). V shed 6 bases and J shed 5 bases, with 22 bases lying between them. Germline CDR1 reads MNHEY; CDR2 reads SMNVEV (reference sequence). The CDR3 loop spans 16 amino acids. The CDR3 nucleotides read TGTGCCAGCAGCAGGGGAGATAGTATGGGCGGATATGGCTACACCTTC. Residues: CASSRGDSMGGYGYTF.

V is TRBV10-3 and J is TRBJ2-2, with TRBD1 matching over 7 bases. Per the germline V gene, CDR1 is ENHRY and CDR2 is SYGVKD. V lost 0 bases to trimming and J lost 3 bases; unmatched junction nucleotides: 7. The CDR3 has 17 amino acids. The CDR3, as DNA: TGTGCCATCAGTGAGTCAGGTTGGCAGGGGGACACCGGGGAGCTGTTTTTT. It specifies CAISESGWQGDTGELFF.

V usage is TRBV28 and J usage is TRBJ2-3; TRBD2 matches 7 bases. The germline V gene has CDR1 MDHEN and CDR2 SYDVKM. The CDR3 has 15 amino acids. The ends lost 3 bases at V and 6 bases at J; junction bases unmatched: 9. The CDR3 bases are TGTGCCAGCAGTTTCGGGACTACCCCCGCGGATACGCAGTATTTT. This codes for CASSFGTTPADTQYF.

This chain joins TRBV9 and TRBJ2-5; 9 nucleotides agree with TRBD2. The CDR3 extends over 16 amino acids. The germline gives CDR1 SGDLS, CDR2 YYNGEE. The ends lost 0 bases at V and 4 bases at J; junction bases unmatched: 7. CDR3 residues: CASSVGPAGGGETQYF. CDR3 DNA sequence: TGTGCCAGCAGCGTAGGCCCAGCGGGAGGAGGAGAGACCCAGTACTTC.

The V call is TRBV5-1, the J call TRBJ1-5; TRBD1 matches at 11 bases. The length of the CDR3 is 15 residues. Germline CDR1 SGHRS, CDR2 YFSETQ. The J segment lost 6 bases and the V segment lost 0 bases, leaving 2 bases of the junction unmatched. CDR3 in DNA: TGCGCCAGCAGCTTGGGGGACAGGGGGTCTCAGCCCCAGCATTTT. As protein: CASSLGDRGSQPQHF.

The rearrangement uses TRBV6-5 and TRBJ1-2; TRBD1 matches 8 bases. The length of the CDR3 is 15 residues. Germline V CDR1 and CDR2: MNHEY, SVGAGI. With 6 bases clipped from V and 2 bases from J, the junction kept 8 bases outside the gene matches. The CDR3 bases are TGTGCCAGCAGCGACGGACAGGGAGGGAACTATGGCTACACCTTC. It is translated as CASSDGQGGNYGYTF.

CDR3 sequence (DNA): TGTGCCAGCAGCCAACTCGACAGGGTTAACTATGGCTACACCTTC. As protein: CASSQLDRVNYGYTF. This chain uses TRBV14 with TRBJ1-2; 7 bases agree with TRBD1. V was clipped by 2 bases and J by 1 base; unmatched bases: 4. The CDR3 loop spans 15 amino acids. The V gene's germline CDR1 is SGHDN and CDR2 FVKESK.

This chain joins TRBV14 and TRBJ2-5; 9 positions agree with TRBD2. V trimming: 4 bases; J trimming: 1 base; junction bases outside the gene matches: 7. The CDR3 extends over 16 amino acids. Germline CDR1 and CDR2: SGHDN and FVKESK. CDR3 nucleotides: TGTGCCAGCAGCCCAGGGGCTAGCGGGGTCCAAGAGACCCAGTACTTC. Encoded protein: CASSPGASGVQETQYF.

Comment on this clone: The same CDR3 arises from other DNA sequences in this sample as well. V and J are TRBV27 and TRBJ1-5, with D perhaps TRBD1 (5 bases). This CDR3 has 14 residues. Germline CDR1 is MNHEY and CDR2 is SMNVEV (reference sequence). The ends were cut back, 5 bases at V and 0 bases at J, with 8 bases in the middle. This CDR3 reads CASSPTGSNQPQHF. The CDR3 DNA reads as TGTGCCAGCAGTCCTACAGGTAGCAATCAGCCCCAGCATTTT.

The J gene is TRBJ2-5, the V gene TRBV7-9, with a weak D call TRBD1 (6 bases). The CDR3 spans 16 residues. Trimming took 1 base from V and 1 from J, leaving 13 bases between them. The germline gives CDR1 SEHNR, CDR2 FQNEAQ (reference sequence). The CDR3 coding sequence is TGTGCCAGCAGCTTAGAGGGGGTAGCAGTCCAAGAGACCCAGTACTTC. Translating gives CASSLEGVAVQETQYF.